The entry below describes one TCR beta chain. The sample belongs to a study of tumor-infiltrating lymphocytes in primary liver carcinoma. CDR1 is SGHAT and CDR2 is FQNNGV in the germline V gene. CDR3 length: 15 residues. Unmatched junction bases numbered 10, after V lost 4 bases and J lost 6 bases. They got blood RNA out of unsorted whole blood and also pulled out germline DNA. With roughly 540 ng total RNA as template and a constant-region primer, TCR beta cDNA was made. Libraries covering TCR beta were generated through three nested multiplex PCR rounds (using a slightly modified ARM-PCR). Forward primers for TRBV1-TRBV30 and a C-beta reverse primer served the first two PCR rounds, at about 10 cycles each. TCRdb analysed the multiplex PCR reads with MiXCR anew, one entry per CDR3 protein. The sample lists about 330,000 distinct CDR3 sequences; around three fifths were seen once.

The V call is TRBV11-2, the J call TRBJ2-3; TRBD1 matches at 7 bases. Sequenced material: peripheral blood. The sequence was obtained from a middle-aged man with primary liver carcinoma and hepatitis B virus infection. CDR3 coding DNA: TGTGCCAGCAGCTACAGGATAGGGGGCATCGATACGCAGTATTTT. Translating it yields CASSYRIGGIDTQYF. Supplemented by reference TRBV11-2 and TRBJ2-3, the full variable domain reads EAGVAQSPRYKIIEKRQSVAFWCNPISGHATLYWYQQILGQGPKLLIQFQNNGVVDDSQLPKDRFSAERLKGVDSTLKIQPAKLEDSAVYLCASSYRIGGIDTQYFGPGTRLTVL.